The 13 T cell receptor beta chains in this list originate from one sample, sequenced in a study of CD8+CD57+ T cells in acquired aplastic anemia (dated by TCRdb to between 2018 and 2020). Sequencing was performed on an Illumina HiSeq 2000. Profiling of TCR beta VDJ combinations and CDR3 sequences used genomic DNA as the template. The raw public data were reprocessed by TCRdb itself: fastp quality trimming at Q25, MiXCR clonotype calling, in-frame beta chains only. Every CDR3 protein is listed once, alongside the most common genes and DNA of its rows. Recorded for this sample are about 220,000 distinct CDR3 sequences; roughly 35% of them occurred a single time. Roughly 1.1% of the sample is in the top ten clones. The specimen sequenced was sorted CD4+, CD8+, or CD8+CD57+ T cells (not recorded which) from PBMCs. The source of these receptors is a human donor in good health, serving as a control.

This sequence joins TRBV7-2 and TRBJ2-1; the D is unclear. Per the germline V gene, CDR1 is SGHTA and CDR2 is FQGNSA. The V gene lost 6 bases and the J gene lost 7 bases, with 10 bases spanning the gap. This CDR3 is 12 amino acids long. The CDR3 DNA reads as TGTGCCAGCAGGAACGGCCGTAATGAGCAGTTCTTC. It specifies CASRNGRNEQFF.

The V call is TRBV19, the J call TRBJ1-6, with D unclear. This CDR3 is built from 14 residues. The V end lost 5 bases, the J end lost 7 bases, and 12 bases lay between the germline ends. Germline CDR1 and CDR2: LNHDA and SQIVND (reference sequence). The chain's CDR3 is CASSFRIPNSPLHF. The DNA of the CDR3 is TGTGCCAGTAGTTTCCGGATACCAAATTCACCCCTCCACTTT.

This clonotype occurred many times. The CDR3 here is CSVFQLGGAFF. The CDR3, as DNA: TGCAGCGTTTTTCAGTTGGGGGGAGCTTTCTTT. The rearrangement links TRBV29-1 to TRBJ1-1, with TRBD1 as a possible D gene (5 bases). In germline, CDR1 is SQVTM, CDR2 ANQGSEA. The CDR3 consists of 11 residues. The ends were cut back, 5 bases at V and 10 bases at J, with 14 bases in the middle.

This clonotype was detected many times. The V gene is TRBV12-3 or TRBV12-4, the J gene TRBJ1-1; tentatively, D is TRBD1 (6 bases). The CDR3 extends over 13 amino acids. Trimming shortened V by 4 bases and J by 3 bases, and 9 bases separated the two germline ends. This CDR3 is CASSSQGHTEAFF. The CDR3 coding sequence is TGTGCCAGCAGTTCACAGGGACACACTGAAGCTTTCTTT.

This clonotype was found many times. This chain uses TRBV20-1 with TRBJ1-1; D remains unclear. V was clipped by 7 bases and J by 11 bases, with 20 bases between them. The length of the CDR3 is 12 residues. Germline CDR1 reads DFQATT; CDR2 reads SNEGSKA (reference sequence). The CDR3, as DNA: TGCAGTGTAACTCCTACTTTGGTTGGGGCTTTCTTT. Protein product: CSVTPTLVGAFF.

The chain is built from TRBV5-5 and TRBJ1-3, with TRBD1 matching 7 bases. The germline gives CDR1 SGHKS, CDR2 YYEKEE (reference sequence). The ends lost 4 bases at V and 0 bases at J; junction bases unmatched: 7. The CDR3 loop spans 16 amino acids. The CDR3 loop is CASSVGQTLSGNTIYF. CDR3 nucleotide sequence: TGTGCCAGCAGCGTGGGACAGACCCTCTCTGGAAACACCATATATTTT.

This clonotype was seen repeatedly, ten times or more. This sequence joins TRBV5-1 and TRBJ1-3, with D tentatively TRBD1 (6 bases). The CDR3 has 13 residues. V was shortened by 2 bases and J by 4 bases, with 7 bases between the two germline ends. Germline V gene sequence: CDR1 SGHRS, CDR2 YFSETQ. CDR3 DNA: TGCGCCAGCAGCTTCGGACAGGGAAACACCATATATTTT. Encoded protein: CASSFGQGNTIYF.

The chain links TRBV25-1 to TRBJ1-5; possible D gene TRBD1, 6 bases. The germline CDR1 and CDR2 sequences are MGHDK and SYGVNS. V lost 1 base and J lost 9, with 16 bases in between. This CDR3 spans 15 amino acids. CDR3 sequence: CASSESAGAVGPQHF. The CDR3 DNA reads TGTGCCAGCAGTGAATCTGCAGGGGCTGTGGGGCCCCAGCATTTT.

This clonotype was observed a single time. Just one base apart from a much larger clone, this may be a read error. The rearrangement uses TRBV5-1 and TRBJ2-3, with 11 bases matching TRBD2. This CDR3 has 13 residues. CDR1 is SGHRS and CDR2 is YFSETQ in the germline V gene. Losses at the gene ends were 6 bases for V and 7 bases for J; bases not matched to a gene: 4. The CDR3 reads CASTLAGGYTQYF. The CDR3 DNA reads as TGCGCCAGCACTCTAGCGGGGGGATATACGCAGTATTTT.

This clonotype was observed at least ten times. The rearrangement links TRBV20-1 to TRBJ1-1; D gene uncertain. V lost 1 base, J lost 2 bases, and 8 bases lay in between. Germline V gene lookup returns CDR1 DFQATT and CDR2 SNEGSKA (reference sequence). The CDR3 has 13 residues. The CDR3 loop is CSARVPINTEAFF. CDR3 DNA sequence: TGCAGTGCTAGAGTCCCAATTAACACTGAAGCTTTCTTT.

Comments on this clonotype: A read error may account for a junction end that differs from germline. The rearrangement joins TRBV7-2 to TRBJ2-7, with D perhaps TRBD1 (6 bases). Germline-derived CDR1 and CDR2 are SGHTA and FQGNSA. The CDR3 totals 14 residues. Written as DNA, the CDR3 is TGCGCCAGCAGCCTGAGGGGGAGTGTATACGAGCAGTACTTC. Residues: CASSLRGSVYEQYF.

This chain joins TRBV29-1 and TRBJ2-1; 10 bases agree with TRBD2. Germline V gene data show CDR1 as SQVTM and CDR2 as ANQGSEA. V gave up 1 base and J gave up 4 bases; unmatched junction bases: 1. The CDR3 is made up of 14 amino acids. As DNA, the CDR3 is TGCAGCGTTGAAGGGACTAGCGGTTACAATGAGCAGTTCTTC. Protein product: CSVEGTSGYNEQFF.

This clonotype was recorded many times. This sequence joins TRBV7-3 and TRBJ1-6; 9 positions match TRBD1. The germline V gene encodes CDR1 SGHTA and CDR2 FQGTGA. With V trimmed by 4 bases and J by 11 bases, 3 bases remained unmatched. The CDR3 runs 13 residues. For the CDR3, the DNA is TGTGCCAGCAGCTCGACAGGGGGAACACCCCTCCACTTT. Protein sequence: CASSSTGGTPLHF.